This entry is about one TCR beta chain. Its specificity is unknown. Per sample, around 0.55 micrograms of biopsy DNA were TCRB immunosequenced. Sequencing was performed with immunoSEQ multiplex PCR; in TCRdb, only in-frame clones are kept and a portion is missing. The table has about 14,000 clones, under 90% seen once. This record comes from a study of T cell repertoires in ileal Crohn's disease. Study details: All patients had surgery for stricturing (approximately 61%) or penetrating (approximately 39%) disease.

Germline assignment: CDR1 SGHDT and CDR2 YYEEEE. J was trimmed by 8 bases and V by 1 base; bases with no gene match: 4. The CDR3 contains 13 residues. Broader study findings: Active smokers at surgery had more clonal expansions than non-smokers.

The TCR comes from an adult with Crohn's disease. Sequenced: ileal tissue. J is TRBJ1-2 and V is TRBV5-6; the match to TRBD1 covers 8 bases. The CDR3: CASSLTGGKGYTF. The DNA for the CDR3 is TGTGCCAGCAGCTTGACAGGGGGAAAGGGCTACACCTTC.